This TCR beta chain was obtained from a study of T cell responses to AZD1222 COVID-19 vaccine. Concerning this clone itself: The target antigen is unknown.

The CDR3 totals 14 residues. V gave up 2 bases and J gave up 8 bases; unmatched junction bases: 3. Germline V lookup: CDR1 SNHLY, CDR2 FYNNEI. Broader study findings: Females made up more of the donors, who were largely white British, and clonal diversity may have come out too low. Among those given AZD1222, only 5 to 7 were seropositive at baseline. In all cases, repertoires were sampled only after the peak T cell response. An increase in Spike-specific TCR breadth and depth was observed after two AZD1222 doses.

Libraries were prepared by immunoSEQ multiplex PCR; TCRdb keeps only in-frame clonotypes and omits some of them. The sample records 130,000 to 150,000 clones, more than 90% being singletons. The starting material was peripheral blood, obtained on day 0 of AZD1222 vaccination. V is TRBV2 and J is TRBJ1-6; 7 nucleotides agree with TRBD1. This clonotype was sampled from an adult in good health. In DNA form, the CDR3 reads TGTGCCAGCAGTGAACAGGGGGGGGATTCACCCCTCCACTTT. This gives the protein CASSEQGGDSPLHF.